These T cell receptor beta chains were read from a single sample in a study of blood T cell repertoires in COVID-19. Repertoires were generated with immunoSEQ multiplex PCR, while TCRdb's copy carries only in-frame clones and drops some. The sample lists about 42,000 clones, about 75% occurring once. Sequencing input: peripheral blood. These TCRs come from a man in his 70s with active or convalescent COVID-19. The CDR3 runs from the conserved cysteine through the conserved F or W. D genes are given only for firm matches. A clone size is listed for some rows: how often the clone was seen (once, few, many), or a class if it is expanded.

CDR3 length: 14; D gene: -; J gene: TRBJ1-5; V gene: TRBV7-9; clone size: -; CDR3 DNA: TGTGCCAGCAGCTTACTTGAGGGCAATCAGCCCCAGCATTTT; CDR3 protein: CASSLLEGNQPQHF
CDR3 length: 12; D gene: -; J gene: TRBJ2-6; V gene: TRBV2; clone size: -; CDR3 DNA: TGTGCCAGCAGCACACGGGCCAACGTCCTGACTTTC; CDR3 protein: CASSTRANVLTF
CDR3 length: 14; D gene: TRBD1; J gene: TRBJ1-4; V gene: TRBV7-9; clone size: -; CDR3 DNA: TGTGCCAGCAGGGATACCGGGACAGAACGAAAACTGTTTTTT; CDR3 protein: CASRDTGTERKLFF
CDR3 length: 12; D gene: -; J gene: TRBJ2-4; V gene: TRBV2; clone size: -; CDR3 DNA: TGTGCCAGCAGGACGTCAGGGGACATTCAGTACTTC; CDR3 protein: CASRTSGDIQYF
CDR3 length: 13; D gene: -; J gene: TRBJ2-5; V gene: TRBV11-3; clone size: -; CDR3 DNA: TGTGCCAGCAGCTCACAACAAACGGAGACCCAGTACTTC; CDR3 protein: CASSSQQTETQYF
CDR3 length: 15; D gene: -; J gene: TRBJ1-1; V gene: TRBV28; clone size: -; CDR3 DNA: TGTGCCAGCAGAGATCGGGCCCCCGGGGACACTGAAGCTTTCTTT; CDR3 protein: CASRDRAPGDTEAFF
CDR3 length: 12; D gene: -; J gene: TRBJ2-1; V gene: TRBV11-2; clone size: -; CDR3 DNA: TGTGCCAGCAGCTCCTTCTCCTATGAGCAGTTCTTC; CDR3 protein: CASSSFSYEQFF
CDR3 length: 14; D gene: TRBD1; J gene: TRBJ1-1; V gene: TRBV7-9; clone size: -; CDR3 DNA: TGTGCCAGCAGCCCGACAGGGACGAACACTGAAGCTTTCTTT; CDR3 protein: CASSPTGTNTEAFF
CDR3 length: 12; D gene: -; J gene: TRBJ1-4; V gene: TRBV28; clone size: -; CDR3 DNA: TGTGCCAGCAACGGCGGCAATGAAAAACTGTTTTTT; CDR3 protein: CASNGGNEKLFF
CDR3 length: 12; D gene: -; J gene: TRBJ1-2; V gene: TRBV30; clone size: -; CDR3 DNA: TGTGCCTGGAGTTCGGGTAACTATGGCTACACCTTC; CDR3 protein: CAWSSGNYGYTF
CDR3 length: 13; D gene: -; J gene: TRBJ1-1; V gene: TRBV28; clone size: -; CDR3 DNA: TGTGCCAGCGGGCCCATAACGAACACTGAAGCTTTCTTT; CDR3 protein: CASGPITNTEAFF
CDR3 length: 12; D gene: -; J gene: TRBJ1-2; V gene: TRBV29-1; clone size: -; CDR3 DNA: TGCAGCGTTGAGTTAGCGCACTATGGCTACACCTTC; CDR3 protein: CSVELAHYGYTF
CDR3 length: 13; D gene: TRBD1; J gene: TRBJ2-5; V gene: TRBV30; clone size: -; CDR3 DNA: TGTGCCTGGAGTCAAAGGGGGCCAGGCGCCCAGTACTTC; CDR3 protein: CAWSQRGPGAQYF
CDR3 length: 17; D gene: TRBD2; J gene: TRBJ2-1; V gene: TRBV5-1; clone size: medium-sized; CDR3 DNA: TGCGCCAGCAGCTTGGCCCTCCAGCGGGGGGGCAGGAATGAGCAGTTCTTC; CDR3 protein: CASSLALQRGGRNEQFF
CDR3 length: 15; D gene: TRBD2; J gene: TRBJ2-7; V gene: TRBV11-2; clone size: -; CDR3 DNA: TGTGCCAGCAGCTCAGTGGTCGGCGGGGGTGTCGAGCAGTACTTC; CDR3 protein: CASSSVVGGGVEQYF
CDR3 length: 14; D gene: TRBD1; J gene: TRBJ1-5; V gene: TRBV24-1; clone size: -; CDR3 DNA: TGTGCCACCAGTGATCGACAGGGGTCTCAGCCCCAGCATTTT; CDR3 protein: CATSDRQGSQPQHF